The sample holds many counts of the clone carrying this T cell receptor (beta chain). TRAV- and TRBV-specific primers, spanning alpha and beta chains, primed first-strand cDNA. Amplification, which lasted 20 PCR cycles, used a constant-region primer and V-primer adapter to amplify TCRs. TCRdb reprocessed the reads with MiXCR, giving one entry per CDR3 protein. The sample gives 40,000 or so distinct CDR3 sequences, less than 30% of which show up once; 10% is in the top ten. The data were obtained in a study of low-dose radiotherapy and immunotherapy resistance in tumors. Documented time point: after trial treatment. Treatment: LDRT plus nivolumab, ipilimumab, low-dose cyclophosphamide and aspirin (RACIN trial). Germline CDR1 is SGHRS and CDR2 is YFSETQ. CDR3 size: 16 residues. V was clipped by 3 bases and J by 4 bases; unmatched bases: 11.

The rearrangement uses TRBV5-1 and TRBJ1-2; TRBD1 aligns across 8 bases. This specimen was PBMCs, taken after low-dose radiotherapy plus immunotherapy. The sequence derives from a male donor with prostate cancer. CDR3 loop: CASSSTGTGRSYGYTF. The CDR3 nucleotides are TGCGCCAGCAGCTCTACAGGGACAGGTCGGAGCTATGGCTACACCTTC.